These 20 T cell receptor beta chains were all obtained from the same sample, sequenced in a study of T cell changes during pregnancy in multiple sclerosis. TCRdb keeps only in-frame clones here, not all; method: immunoSEQ multiplex PCR. The sample lists around 110,000 clones; about 90% were seen once. The sample in question was peripheral blood, obtained before pregnancy. The receptors were sampled from a female donor with multiple sclerosis, enrolled in a pregnancy study.

There are a few counts of this clone. This sequence joins TRBV5-3 and TRBJ1-1; TRBD1 might be the D (5 bases). Being an ORF, TRBV5-3 has a function that is uncertain. The CDR3 has 11 amino acids. V lost 9 bases and J 3 bases, leaving 9 bases between the germline ends. CDR3 residues: CAMGGYTEAFF. The DNA of the CDR3 is TGTGCCATGGGGGGATACACTGAAGCTTTCTTT.

CDR3 amino acids: CASSERGEEGAFF. CDR3 nucleotides: TGTGCCAGCAGTGAAAGAGGGGAGGAAGGAGCTTTCTTT. The V call is TRBV6-1, the J call TRBJ1-1, with TRBD1 as a possible D gene (5 bases). The V gene's germline CDR1 is MNHNS and CDR2 SASEGT. The ends were cut back, 2 bases at V and 10 bases at J, with 14 bases in the middle. The CDR3 is made up of 13 amino acids.

The J gene is TRBJ1-1, the V gene TRBV5-4; D is unresolved. V was cut by 3 bases and J by 2 bases, with 11 bases left in between. Per the germline V gene, CDR1 is SGHNT and CDR2 is YYREEE (reference sequence). The CDR3 contains 14 residues. CDR3 loop: CASSSELINTEAFF. The DNA for the CDR3 is TGTGCCAGCAGCTCCGAGCTAATTAACACTGAAGCTTTCTTT.

This chain uses TRBV6-5 with TRBJ1-1; weak D call: TRBD1 (6 bases). The germline V gene has CDR1 MNHEY and CDR2 SVGAGI. The CDR3 consists of 15 residues. Trimming stripped 2 bases from V and 3 bases from J, with 13 bases between. The CDR3 region is CASSYERGGHTEAFF. CDR3 nucleotides: TGTGCCAGCAGTTACGAACGGGGGGGGCACACTGAAGCTTTCTTT.

The chain employs TRBV5-6 and TRBJ2-5; D is perhaps TRBD2 (7 bases). The germline V and J ends were trimmed by 0 bases and 5 bases, with 17 bases remaining between them. CDR1 and CDR2 from the germline V gene are SGHDT and YYEEEE. The CDR3 covers 16 residues. CDR3 DNA: TGTGCCAGCAGCTTGGCCCGGGGGCGGGGGCGGGAGACCCAGTACTTC. This encodes CASSLARGRGRETQYF.

The gene calls are TRBV28 and TRBJ2-7; possible D gene TRBD2, 5 bases. Germline V CDR1 and CDR2: MDHEN, SYDVKM. Trimming stripped 5 bases from V and 1 base from J, with 18 bases between. The CDR3 extends over 16 amino acids. CDR3 in DNA: TGTGCCAGCAGTCCCCCTATATTGAGGGTTTCCTACGAGCAGTACTTC. Its protein is CASSPPILRVSYEQYF.

This clone was recorded once. The chain links TRBV5-1 to TRBJ2-1; TRBD2 matches 8 bases. J gave up 5 bases and V 2 bases, and 6 bases lay outside the gene matches. Germline lookup yields CDR1 SGHRS and CDR2 YFSETQ. This CDR3 is 15 amino acids long. The CDR3 spells CASSLDSGTNNEQFF. The CDR3 DNA reads as TGCGCCAGCAGCTTAGATAGCGGGACTAACAATGAGCAGTTCTTC.

The genes are TRBV27 and TRBJ2-1; D possibly corresponds to TRBD1 (6 bases). The CDR3 has 14 amino acids. Germline CDR1 reads MNHEY; CDR2 reads SMNVEV (reference sequence). Between the trimmed V and J ends, which lost 1 base and 3 bases, there was a span of 7 bases. The CDR3 DNA follows: TGTGCCAGCAGTTTATTGACAGGCTACAATGAGCAGTTCTTC. As protein: CASSLLTGYNEQFF.

The J gene is TRBJ2-3, the V gene TRBV30; D remains unclear. V lost 0 bases to trimming and J lost 1 base, with 5 bases between them. Germline CDR1 is GTSNPN and CDR2 is SVGIG (reference sequence). The CDR3 loop spans 13 amino acids. The CDR3 sequence: CAWSVRGTDTQYF. The CDR3 nucleotides read TGTGCCTGGAGTGTACGGGGCACAGATACGCAGTATTTT.

The chain links TRBV11-2 to TRBJ2-2, with 10 nucleotides matching TRBD2. With V trimmed by 4 bases and J by 5 bases, 13 bases remained unmatched. Germline values: CDR1 SGHAT, CDR2 FQNNGV. The CDR3 spans 18 residues. The CDR3 DNA is TGTGCCAGCAGCTCCTCCCCCCTAGCGGGAGTTTGGACCGGGGAGCTGTTTTTT. Amino acids: CASSSSPLAGVWTGELFF.

This chain links TRBV5-1 with TRBJ2-2; D might be TRBD2 (5 bases). CDR3 length: 15 amino acids. V was shortened by 2 bases and J by 4 bases, with 12 bases between the two germline ends. The germline CDR1 and CDR2 sequences are SGHRS and YFSETQ. Written as DNA, the CDR3 is TGCGCCAGCAGCTTTGAGGGAGCGGCCACCGGGGAGCTGTTTTTT. Amino acids: CASSFEGAATGELFF.

The chain combines TRBV10-3 with TRBJ2-1; TRBD2 matches at 10 bases. Germline V gene sequence: CDR1 ENHRY, CDR2 SYGVKD. This CDR3 is built from 13 residues. V was pared by 7 bases and J by 7 bases, with 4 bases of the junction left unmatched. The CDR3 sequence: CAIKPSGGNEQFF. The CDR3 coding sequence is TGTGCCATCAAGCCTAGCGGGGGTAATGAGCAGTTCTTC.

This clone was detected once. This rearrangement joins TRBV30 to TRBJ1-3; D is undetermined. V gave up 3 bases and J gave up 6 bases, with 6 bases separating them. The CDR3 contains 11 residues. The germline gives CDR1 GTSNPN, CDR2 SVGIG (reference sequence). CDR3 nucleotides: TGTGCCTGGAGCCACTTAAACACCATATATTTT. Its protein is CAWSHLNTIYF.

The rearrangement uses TRBV5-6 and TRBJ1-2; a weak D match, TRBD1 (5 bases). Germline CDR1 is SGHDT and CDR2 is YYEEEE. V dropped 1 base and J dropped 8 bases, with 6 bases sitting between them. The CDR3 totals 11 residues. CDR3 in amino acids: CASSLQGGYTF. For the CDR3, the DNA is TGTGCCAGCAGCTTGCAGGGAGGCTACACCTTC.

The CDR3 loop reads CASSPPDGSSYEQYF. The CDR3 nucleotides read TGTGCCAGCTCACCCCCGGACGGGAGCTCCTACGAGCAGTACTTC. This chain connects TRBV18 to TRBJ2-7, with a weak D call TRBD2 (6 bases). In germline, CDR1 is KGHSH, CDR2 LQKENI. The ends were cut back, 3 bases at V and 0 bases at J, with 12 bases in the middle. The CDR3 has 15 amino acids.

The rearrangement joins TRBV27 to TRBJ1-1; D is perhaps TRBD1 (5 bases). Between the trimmed V and J ends, which lost 8 bases and 5 bases, there was a span of 9 bases. Germline lookup yields CDR1 MNHEY and CDR2 SMNVEV (reference sequence). This CDR3 region has 11 residues. The CDR3 DNA follows: TGTGCCAGCGGGGCCGGTACTGAAGCTTTCTTT. Amino acids: CASGAGTEAFF.

The CDR3 sequence is CASSPAASGVYEQYF. The CDR3 DNA is TGTGCCAGCTCTCCCGCGGCTAGCGGAGTCTACGAGCAGTACTTC. The chain has TRBV18 and TRBJ2-7, with 7 positions matching TRBD2. Germline assignment: CDR1 KGHSH and CDR2 LQKENI. After removal of 6 bases from V and 3 bases from J, the junction contained 11 bases not matched to a gene. This CDR3 has 15 residues.

The V and J genes are TRBV5-1 and TRBJ2-2; 8 bases are shared with TRBD1. The CDR3 sequence is 15 residues long. Per the germline V gene, CDR1 is SGHRS and CDR2 is YFSETQ. V lost 2 bases, J lost 4 bases, and 4 bases stayed unmatched. CDR3 protein: CASSLQTGGTGELFF. The CDR3, as DNA: TGCGCCAGCAGCTTACAAACAGGGGGCACCGGGGAGCTGTTTTTT.

The chain is built from TRBV2 and TRBJ2-3; 7 nucleotides agree with TRBD2. The trim removed 1 base at V and 4 bases at J, leaving 2 bases unmatched. Germline V gives CDR1 SNHLY, CDR2 FYNNEI. CDR3 size: 14 residues. CDR3 amino acids: CASSEVGGADTQYF. The CDR3 DNA reads as TGTGCCAGCAGTGAAGTGGGGGGGGCAGATACGCAGTATTTT.

The chain has TRBV7-9 and TRBJ1-4; TRBD1 matches at 9 bases. The V gene's germline CDR1 is SEHNR and CDR2 FQNEAQ (reference sequence). The CDR3 is made up of 15 amino acids. The V segment lost 4 bases and the J segment 5 bases; nucleotides outside the gene matches: 5. This CDR3 is CASSWTGASNEKLFF. The CDR3 coding sequence is TGTGCCAGCAGCTGGACAGGGGCCTCGAATGAAAAACTGTTTTTT.